One sample yielded the 30 T cell receptor beta chains listed below, sequenced in a study of blood T cells in healthy people across ages. Then a second PCR, running roughly 7 to 11 cycles, was carried out with a sample-barcoded 5' primer and a J-beta primer mix. A single record per CDR3 protein comes from TCRdb applying MiXCR to the 5' RACE reads. Altogether 550,000 to 800,000 distinct CDR3 sequences are present, 32% being singletons, with the ten largest covering 15%. The sample taken for sequencing was blood. All receptors come from an elderly woman in good health.

This clonotype was seen ten or more times. The chain is built from TRBV2 and TRBJ2-3; 8 bases line up with TRBD1. V was clipped by 11 bases and J by 6 bases; unmatched bases: 4. The CDR3 spans 11 residues. CDR1 and CDR2 (germline): SNHLY, FYNNEI. This CDR3 is CAGTGRDTQYF. As DNA, the CDR3 is TGTGCCGGGACAGGACGGGATACGCAGTATTTT.

There are many counts of this clonotype. The J gene is TRBJ1-2, the V gene TRBV27, with a weak D call TRBD1 (5 bases). V was trimmed by 3 bases and J by 1 base, leaving 9 bases between them. This CDR3 spans 14 amino acids. Germline V gene lookup returns CDR1 MNHEY and CDR2 SMNVEV (reference sequence). The CDR3 DNA follows: TGTGCCAGCAGTTTTCGGACAAATAACTATGGCTACACCTTC. It encodes CASSFRTNNYGYTF.

In its sample, this clonotype was seen many times. The gene calls are TRBV6-2 or TRBV6-3 and TRBJ1-2; possible D gene TRBD1, 5 bases. The V gene's germline CDR1 is MNHEY and CDR2 SVGEGT. CDR3 length: 15 residues. V was shortened by 6 bases and J by 4 bases, with 18 bases between the two germline ends. CDR3 sequence: CASSPGPKDPYGYTF. The CDR3 DNA is TGTGCCAGCAGCCCGGGACCGAAAGATCCCTATGGCTACACCTTC.

The chain has TRBV4-1 and TRBJ2-2; unclear D gene. The germline V gene encodes CDR1 MGHRA and CDR2 YSYEKL. There are 14 residues in the CDR3. V shed 3 bases and J shed 6 bases, with 11 bases lying between them. The CDR3 coding sequence is TGCGCCAGCAGCCATCCCCAGTTCCCCGGGGAGCTGTTTTTT. It translates to CASSHPQFPGELFF.

As for this clonotype: A read error is possible here, since a much larger clone lies one base away. The rearrangement joins TRBV5-6 to TRBJ1-2; possibly TRBD1 for D (6 bases). Germline V lookup: CDR1 SGHDT, CDR2 YYEEEE. The CDR3 is 14 amino acids. The CDR3 DNA sequence: TGTGTCAGCAGCCTAGGACAGCCTAACTATGGCTACACCTTC. Its protein is CVSSLGQPNYGYTF.

This clonotype was recorded at least ten times. This may be a read error: a much more frequent sequence differs by one nucleotide. This chain joins TRBV10-3 and TRBJ2-5, with D possibly being TRBD1 or TRBD2 (6 bases each). Germline V gene sequence: CDR1 ENHRY, CDR2 SYGVKD. With 10 bases removed from V and 1 base from J, the gap between germline ends came to 16 bases. This CDR3 region has 14 residues. CDR3 residues: CATALGGRQETQYF. CDR3 in DNA: TGTGCCACCGCGTTGGGGGGCCGCCAAGAGACCCAGTACTTC.

This clonotype occurred a few times. The junction does not match germline at one end; this may be a read error. The chain carries TRBV7-2 and TRBJ1-2; D perhaps matches TRBD1 (5 bases). Germline loops: CDR1 SGHTA, CDR2 FQGNSA. This CDR3 spans 14 amino acids. For the CDR3, the DNA is TGTGCCAGCATCCCCCGGGGGAGGAACTATGGCGACACCTTC. Its translation is CASIPRGRNYGDTF. Complete variable domain (other parts from reference TRBV7-2 and TRBJ1-2): GAGVSQSPSNKVTEKGKDVELRCDPISGHTALYWYRQSLGQGLEFLIYFQGNSAPDKSGLPSDRFSAERTGGSVSTLTIQRTQQEDSAVYLCASIPRGRNYGDTFGSGTRLTVV.

The J gene is TRBJ2-5, the V gene TRBV7-6, with no clear D. The end of the DNA fits TRBJ2-7 better, so the J call may be wrong. CDR3 length: 13 amino acids. Germline CDR1 SGHVS, CDR2 FNYEAQ. Written as DNA, the CDR3 is TGTGCCAGCAGCTTAGTATCGGATAGCGAGCAGTACTTC. This sequence encodes CASSLVSDSEQYF.

In its sample, this clonotype was seen many times. This rearrangement joins TRBV3-1 to TRBJ2-7; 11 bases match TRBD1. CDR3 length: 15 residues. After removal of 4 bases from V and 5 bases from J, the junction contained 7 bases not matched to a gene. Germline values: CDR1 LGHDT, CDR2 YNNKEL (reference sequence). Here the CDR3 reads CASSRAGQGVNEQYF. The CDR3 DNA follows: TGTGCCAGCAGCCGGGCGGGACAGGGGGTTAACGAGCAGTACTTC.

The chain recombines TRBV7-9 with TRBJ1-1, with 10 positions matching TRBD1. The CDR3 totals 14 residues. Trimming removed 1 base from V and 6 bases from J; junction bases left unmatched: 2. The V gene's germline CDR1 is SEHNR and CDR2 FQNEAQ (reference sequence). The CDR3 region has the DNA TGTGCCAGCAGCTTAGTCGGGACAGGGGCTGAAGCTTTCTTT. Translated: CASSLVGTGAEAFF.

This clonotype has more than one count but fewer than ten. The chain has TRBV6-5 and TRBJ2-1; tentatively, D is TRBD1 (5 bases). Trimming stripped 6 bases from V and 9 bases from J, with 21 bases between. Germline V lookup: CDR1 MNHEY, CDR2 SVGAGI. The CDR3 runs 15 residues. The CDR3 DNA is TGTGCCAGCAGCGAGGACATTGTCCCAGCCGGTGAGCAGTTCTTC. This codes for CASSEDIVPAGEQFF.

This clonotype has ten or more counts. The V call is TRBV6-5, the J call TRBJ1-2; 9 bases map to TRBD1. The V segment lost 7 bases and the J segment 5 bases; nucleotides outside the gene matches: 11. The CDR3 has 15 amino acids. Looked up from germline, CDR1 is MNHEY and CDR2 is SVGAGI. The CDR3 region is CASTRSGTGRYGYTF. CDR3 coding DNA: TGTGCCAGCACCCGGTCCGGGACAGGGCGTTATGGCTACACCTTC.

This clonotype has a count of ten or more. The genes are TRBV4-2 and TRBJ2-7, with D perhaps matching TRBD1 (5 bases). The CDR3 length is 14 residues. Germline-derived CDR1 and CDR2 are LGHNA and YNFKEQ. Trimming took off 1 base at V and 5 bases at J, with 12 bases between the two ends. CDR3 residues: CASSQGNMDNEQYF. CDR3 nucleotide sequence: TGTGCCAGCAGCCAAGGAAACATGGACAACGAGCAGTACTTC.

This sequence joins TRBV6-2 or TRBV6-3 and TRBJ2-1, with a possible D match to TRBD2 (5 bases). CDR3 length equals 13 residues. Deletions cut 5 bases from V and 5 bases from J, with 10 bases between. CDR1 is MNHEY, CDR2 SVGEGT, per germline. CDR3 sequence: CASSVIAHNEQFF. The CDR3 coding sequence is TGTGCCAGCAGTGTTATAGCGCACAATGAGCAGTTCTTC.

This clonotype has a count of ten or more. This sequence joins TRBV18 and TRBJ1-6; the D gene is possibly TRBD1 (5 bases). The CDR3 consists of 15 residues. With 0 bases removed from V and 7 bases from J, the gap between germline ends came to 10 bases. CDR1 is KGHSH and CDR2 is LQKENI in the germline V gene. The CDR3, as DNA: TGTGCCAGCTCACCACCCCAGGGTGTGAATTCACCCCTCCACTTT. This gives the protein CASSPPQGVNSPLHF.

V and J are TRBV7-2 and TRBJ2-5, with TRBD2 identical over 12 bases. This CDR3 is built from 18 residues. Germline CDR1 and CDR2: SGHTA and FQGNSA. Losses at the gene ends were 3 bases for V and 0 bases for J; bases not matched to a gene: 8. As DNA, the CDR3 is TGTGCCAGCAGCTTGACTAGCGGGGGAGGGGGGTACCAAGAGACCCAGTACTTC. The encoded protein is CASSLTSGGGGYQETQYF.

This clonotype was picked up a small number of times. This chain joins TRBV28 and TRBJ1-5, with 7 bases lining up with TRBD1. V was clipped by 8 bases and J by 9 bases; unmatched bases: 16. Looked up from germline, CDR1 is MDHEN and CDR2 is SYDVKM. The CDR3 has 15 amino acids. DNA for the CDR3: TGTGCCAGCCAACCATCAATACAGGGGACTCGGCCCCAGCATTTT. Protein sequence: CASQPSIQGTRPQHF. Supplemented by reference TRBV28 and TRBJ1-5, the full variable domain reads DVKVTQSSRYLVKRTGEKVFLECVQDMDHENMFWYRQDPGLGLRLIYFSYDVKMKEKGDIPEGYSVSREKKERFSLILESASTNQTSMYLCASQPSIQGTRPQHFGDGTRLSIL.

This clonotype came up a few times. This chain joins TRBV6-5 and TRBJ2-7; D is perhaps TRBD1 (6 bases). Germline V gene data show CDR1 as MNHEY and CDR2 as SVGAGI. V lost 6 bases to trimming and J lost 6 bases, with 12 bases between them. The CDR3 is made up of 12 amino acids. The CDR3 coding sequence is TGTGCCAGCAGCAGGGGATCAGGCGAGCAGTACTTC. Protein product: CASSRGSGEQYF.

This clonotype was observed many times. The chain carries TRBV7-2 and TRBJ2-7; D remains ambiguous. Germline CDR1 SGHTA, CDR2 FQGNSA. This CDR3 spans 13 amino acids. V gave up 3 bases and J gave up 0 bases, with 6 bases separating them. The chain's CDR3 is CASSLVNSYEQYF. The CDR3 bases are TGTGCCAGCAGCTTGGTCAACTCCTACGAGCAGTACTTC.

Note on this clonotype: With a much larger clone just one base away, this may be a read error. DNA for the CDR3: TGCAAGGGGGGGGCACCTTCGTTCTTC. Translated, it gives CKGGAPSFF. The chain combines TRBV20-1 with TRBJ2-1, with D perhaps TRBD2 (7 bases). The CDR3 runs 9 residues. The germline V gene has CDR1 DFQATT and CDR2 SNEGSKA (reference sequence).

The chain employs TRBV3-1 and TRBJ2-1; 13 bases are shared with TRBD2. Unmatched junction bases numbered 6, after V lost 6 bases and J lost 10 bases. The CDR3 loop spans 14 amino acids. Germline loops: CDR1 LGHDT, CDR2 YNNKEL (reference sequence). The CDR3 DNA is TGTGCCAGCAGGAGAGGACTAGCGGGGGAGGAGCAGTTCTTC. Encoded protein: CASRRGLAGEEQFF.

The gene calls are TRBV3-1 and TRBJ2-3; D gene ambiguous. Germline V gives CDR1 LGHDT, CDR2 YNNKEL (reference sequence). V gave up 0 bases and J gave up 8 bases, with 12 bases separating them. This CDR3 region has 14 residues. The CDR3 spells CASSQELLAGTQYF. CDR3 nucleotide sequence: TGTGCCAGCAGCCAAGAGCTCTTGGCAGGTACGCAGTATTTT.

This clonotype was recorded at least ten times. This rearrangement joins TRBV6-2 or TRBV6-3 to TRBJ1-2, with 8 bases lining up with TRBD1. The CDR3 is 15 residues long. V gave up 0 bases and J gave up 4 bases; unmatched junction bases: 4. Germline assignment: CDR1 MNHEY and CDR2 SVGEGT. The CDR3 here is CASSYSKTGGYGYTF. CDR3 DNA: TGTGCCAGCAGTTACTCGAAAACAGGGGGCTATGGCTACACCTTC.

The chain has TRBV3-1 and TRBJ1-4; D not resolved. The CDR3 consists of 14 residues. CDR1 LGHDT and CDR2 YNNKEL come from the germline V gene (reference sequence). V was shortened by 4 bases and J by 8 bases, with 14 bases between the two germline ends. CDR3 region: CASSPGLRREKLFF. The CDR3 DNA follows: TGTGCCAGCAGCCCAGGCCTACGGAGGGAAAAACTGTTTTTT.

This clonotype was detected many times. CDR3 sequence: CASSPDLGAQPQHF. The CDR3 DNA reads as TGCGCCAGCAGCCCGGATTTAGGTGCTCAGCCCCAGCATTTT. The chain carries TRBV5-1 and TRBJ1-5; D unresolved. Trimming shortened V by 4 bases and J by 6 bases, and 14 bases separated the two germline ends. CDR1 and CDR2 (germline): SGHRS, YFSETQ. The CDR3 loop spans 14 amino acids.

As for this clonotype: A single base separates this from a much larger clone, so it may be a read error. The rearrangement joins TRBV19 to TRBJ1-4; D is ambiguous. V was shortened by 5 bases and J by 0 bases, with 16 bases between the two germline ends. The germline V gene encodes CDR1 LNHDA and CDR2 SQIVND (reference sequence). This CDR3 is 17 amino acids long. Here the CDR3 DNA reads TGTGCCAGTAGTCTCATTGGGATAGCAGCAACTAATGAAAAACTGTTTTTT. Translated, it gives CASSLIGIAATNEKLFF.

This clonotype was detected many times. The chain joins TRBV28 to TRBJ2-3; maybe TRBD1 (6 bases). The CDR3 spans 14 residues. V was pared by 2 bases and J by 2 bases, with 8 bases between. Germline CDR1 and CDR2: MDHEN and SYDVKM. The CDR3 region has the DNA TGTGCCAGCAGTTTAAGGACAGCCACAGATACGCAGTATTTT. Translating gives CASSLRTATDTQYF.

This clonotype was seen many times. This rearrangement joins TRBV6-1 to TRBJ2-3; 8 positions agree with TRBD1. After removal of 4 bases from V and 3 bases from J, the junction contained 6 bases not matched to a gene. Germline V gene sequence: CDR1 MNHNS, CDR2 SASEGT. The CDR3 sequence is 15 residues long. The CDR3 protein is CASSGGRGLTDTQYF. The DNA of the CDR3 is TGTGCCAGCAGTGGCGGCAGGGGGCTAACAGATACGCAGTATTTT.

This clonotype has at least ten counts. V is TRBV5-1 and J is TRBJ2-3; TRBD1 matches 7 bases. Germline-derived CDR1 and CDR2 are SGHRS and YFSETQ. The CDR3 runs to 16 residues. The V gene end was trimmed by 4 bases and the J gene end by 0 bases; junction bases not matched to a gene: 8. CDR3 bases: TGCGCCAGCAGCAACCCGGCAGGGGGTAGCACAGATACGCAGTATTTT. Translating gives CASSNPAGGSTDTQYF.

Note on this clonotype: A much larger clone sits a single nucleotide away, making a read error possible. The chain has TRBV12-1 and TRBJ1-5; TRBD1, the table's D call, was not compared with the DNA. TRBV12-1 is a pseudogene segment. The CDR3 has 13 amino acids. CDR3 loop: CVSSWTGVQPQHF. The CDR3 DNA sequence: TGTGTCAGCAGTTGGACAGGGGTTCAGCCCCAGCATTTT.